This TCR beta chain came from a study of control samples from healthy donors and cancer patients. TCRdb's copy holds only in-frame clones and misses some; the assay was immunoSEQ multiplex PCR. Of approximately 26,000 clones in the sample, roughly 90% are singletons; the top ten hold under 15%. The CDR3 runs 12 residues. Per the germline V gene, CDR1 is SGHRS and CDR2 is YFSETQ. The V gene lost 4 bases and the J gene lost 3 bases, with 8 bases spanning the gap. This clone has only one observation. The sequencing input was PBMCs. This TCR came from a man aged 50-59 years with lung cancer. V gene TRBV5-1 combines with J gene TRBJ2-7; D is unresolved. The CDR3 sequence: CASSQNHYEQYF. CDR3 bases: TGCGCCAGCAGCCAAAACCACTACGAGCAGTACTTC.